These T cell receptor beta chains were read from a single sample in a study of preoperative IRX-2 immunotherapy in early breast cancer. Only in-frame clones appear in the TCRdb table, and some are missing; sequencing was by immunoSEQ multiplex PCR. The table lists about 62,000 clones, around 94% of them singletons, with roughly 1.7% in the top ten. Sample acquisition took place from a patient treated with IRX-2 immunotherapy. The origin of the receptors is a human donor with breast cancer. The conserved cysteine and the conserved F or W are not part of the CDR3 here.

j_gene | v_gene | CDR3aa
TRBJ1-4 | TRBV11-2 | ASSLTEGEKLF
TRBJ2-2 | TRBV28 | ASSWGGNTGELF
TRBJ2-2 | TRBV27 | ASSLATGPGELF
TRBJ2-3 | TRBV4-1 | ASSSYRDSTDTQY
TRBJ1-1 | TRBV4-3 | ASSPRFVMNTEAF
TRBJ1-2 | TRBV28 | ASSNRPNYGYT
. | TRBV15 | ATSSDSLLEQY
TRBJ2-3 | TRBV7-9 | ASTSGLTDTQY
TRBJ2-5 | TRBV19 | ASSSPGRKETQY
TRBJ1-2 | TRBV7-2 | ASSLEAGTYGYT
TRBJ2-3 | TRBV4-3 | ASSQGTTSGPSTDTQY